The 10 T cell receptor beta chains reported below all come from one sample, sequenced in a study of blood T cells in healthy people across ages. Next came a second PCR, run for about 6 to 11 cycles, which used a sample-barcoded 5' primer along with a J-beta primer mix. TCRdb independently ran MiXCR on the 5' RACE reads; one entry per CDR3 protein. The sample lists some 1.1 million distinct CDR3 sequences, under 40% seen once, with about an eighth in the top ten. The sample taken for sequencing was blood. These TCRs come from a man aged 18-30 years in good health.

Ten or more counts support this clonotype. The chain combines TRBV4-3 with TRBJ2-1; 8 nucleotides align to TRBD2. This CDR3 is 16 amino acids long. Trimming at V came to 9 bases and at J to 7 bases, leaving 17 bases not matched to a gene. Germline CDR1 and CDR2: LGHNA and YSLEER. The DNA of the CDR3 is TGCGCCAGTACCCCCACTTCTCGGACTAGCCTTAATGAGCAGTTCTTC. Protein product: CASTPTSRTSLNEQFF.

This clonotype was counted only a few times. The chain combines TRBV18 with TRBJ2-3, with D maybe TRBD1 (5 bases). Deletions cut 3 bases from V and 2 bases from J, with 9 bases between. CDR1 and CDR2 from the germline V gene are KGHSH and LQKENI. The CDR3 totals 14 residues. CDR3 region: CASSPRADTDTQYF. The DNA of the CDR3 is TGTGCCAGCTCACCCAGGGCCGACACAGATACGCAGTATTTT.

The rearrangement joins TRBV9 to TRBJ1-1, with D possibly TRBD1 on 6 matching bases. V dropped 3 bases and J dropped 4 bases, with 10 bases sitting between them. This CDR3 has 13 residues. CDR1 and CDR2 (germline): SGDLS, YYNGEE. The CDR3 loop reads CASSAEGGTEAFF. CDR3 bases: TGTGCCAGCAGCGCCGAGGGGGGCACTGAAGCTTTCTTT.

This clonotype was counted a few times. The rearrangement joins TRBV10-3 to TRBJ2-7, with TRBD1 as a possible D gene (5 bases). This CDR3 is 15 amino acids long. Germline lookup yields CDR1 ENHRY and CDR2 SYGVKD. V was cut by 4 bases and J by 3 bases, with 16 bases left in between. The CDR3 sequence: CAISGSGRANYEQYF. As DNA, the CDR3 is TGTGCCATCAGTGGATCTGGCAGGGCCAACTACGAGCAGTACTTC.

This clonotype occurred a few times. The J gene is TRBJ2-1, the V gene TRBV6-6; 13 bases are a match to TRBD2. This CDR3 comprises 14 residues. With V trimmed by 8 bases and J by 6 bases, 4 bases remained unmatched. CDR1 MNHNY and CDR2 SVGAGI come from the germline V gene (reference sequence). The DNA for the CDR3 is TGTGCCAGCGCGGGACTAGCGGGGATCAATGAGCAGTTCTTC. This translates into CASAGLAGINEQFF.

The chain links TRBV6-5 to TRBJ2-5; tentatively, D is TRBD1 (6 bases). CDR1 is MNHEY, CDR2 SVGAGI, per germline. The germline V and J ends were trimmed by 11 bases and 4 bases, with 14 bases remaining between them. This CDR3 region has 12 residues. The DNA of the CDR3 is TGTGCCGTCAACAGGGATGGAGAGACCCAGTACTTC. Translating gives CAVNRDGETQYF.

This clonotype came up a few times. CDR3 loop: CASGGTSVNEQFF. The CDR3 bases are TGTGCCAGCGGAGGGACTAGCGTGAATGAGCAGTTCTTC. The V call is TRBV6-1, the J call TRBJ2-1; TRBD2 matches 10 bases. Germline V gene data show CDR1 as MNHNS and CDR2 as SASEGT. The CDR3 covers 13 residues. After removal of 8 bases from V and 7 bases from J, the junction contained 5 bases not matched to a gene.

The rearrangement links TRBV4-3 to TRBJ2-1, with TRBD2 identical over 10 bases. J was trimmed by 9 bases and V by 6 bases; bases with no gene match: 14. Germline CDR1 and CDR2: LGHNA and YSLEER. CDR3 length: 16 residues. The CDR3 coding sequence is TGCGCCAGCAGACAAAGGACAACTAGCGGGGTCGGTGAGCAGTTCTTC. It specifies CASRQRTTSGVGEQFF.

Concerning this clonotype itself: An end of the junction does not agree with germline; a read error may underlie this. This chain joins TRBV7-8 and TRBJ1-1; D remains unclear. The germline V gene encodes CDR1 SGHVS and CDR2 FQNEAQ. The CDR3 is 13 amino acids. CDR3 residues: CASSVASGPEAFF. The CDR3 DNA reads as TGTGCCAGCAGCGTAGCGTCAGGTCCTGAAGCTTTCTTT.

This sequence joins TRBV29-1 and TRBJ2-3; D not resolved. The CDR3 length is 13 residues. Germline V gene data show CDR1 as SQVTM and CDR2 as ANQGSEA. The V gene lost 3 bases and the J gene lost 2 bases, with 9 bases spanning the gap. In DNA form, the CDR3 reads TGCAGCGTTGACCAGAGCTTCACAGATACGCAGTATTTT. The encoded protein is CSVDQSFTDTQYF.